This record covers a single T cell receptor beta chain. Its antigen is as yet unknown. The rectum was sampled with one to two pinch biopsies at colonoscopy. The diagnostic colonoscopy in ulcerative colitis patients preceded any immunosuppressive treatment. These data originate in a study of pediatric ulcerative colitis. The assay was run at survey level. The table came from immunoSEQ multiplex PCR; TCRdb's copy has only in-frame clones and leaves some out. The sample consists of tens of thousands of clones, around 78% of them appearing once. Study findings and constraints: Some T cells in rectal biopsies may come from blood, especially with overt colitis. Compared with controls, ulcerative colitis showed greater blood-rectum clone sharing.

Germline CDR1 reads SGHDN; CDR2 reads FVKESK. The CDR3 contains 17 residues. V lost 1 base, J lost 5 bases, and 10 bases stayed unmatched. The gene calls are TRBV14 and TRBJ2-5; 10 bases agree with TRBD2. This TCR came from a boy between 5 and 17 years old with moderate ulcerative colitis. The specimen was gut tissue. The CDR3 region is CASSQGLLAGPSETQYF. For the CDR3, the DNA is TGTGCCAGCAGCCAAGGTTTACTAGCGGGGCCCTCGGAGACCCAGTACTTC.